The clone carrying this T cell receptor (beta chain) was counted at least ten times. Antigen specificity is unknown. The source of the sample is a study of neurological immune-mediated disorders. General study results and limits: No CDR3 amino acid sequences were shared by expanded clones across subjects, suggesting private repertoires in all groups.

Time point defined: longitudinal time-point 1 (baseline). Healthy control participants comprised blood bank volunteers in Maryland, USA. The CDR3 is 15 residues long. The V and J ends lost 0 bases and 7 bases respectively, with 15 bases between them. Germline V gene sequence: CDR1 ENHRY, CDR2 SYGVKD. The cDNA came from 5'RACE, which used 10-nucleotide random UMIs. Each sequencing run yielded over 160 million TCR-beta sequences from 15-18 subjects. TCRdb redid the calling of the 5' RACE reads with MiXCR, one entry per CDR3 protein. The sample holds approximately 70,000 distinct CDR3 sequences, roughly 10% seen once.

The receptor's source is a man under 40 in good health. Sequencing input: PBMCs. The chain combines TRBV10-3 with TRBJ1-1; D gene unclear. CDR3 sequence reads: CAISESMSTRGEAFF. The CDR3 DNA sequence: TGTGCCATCAGTGAGTCGATGTCGACCCGAGGTGAAGCTTTCTTT.